The 28 T cell receptor beta chains below come from one sample, sequenced in a study of response to subunit inactivated influenza vaccine. TCRdb fed the RT-PCR reads into MiXCR, producing one record per CDR3 protein. Of around 600,000 distinct CDR3 sequences in the sample, approximately 10% are singletons; the top ten hold about 11%. These data also featured in a second study, about T cells expressing NK-cell markers. This second study notes: TCR beta libraries carry UMIs added by 5'RACE template switching.

Material: PBMCs from blood, obtained on the day of vaccination. Source of these receptors: a man in his forties or fifties who received an inactivated influenza vaccine.

This clonotype has just a few counts. The gene calls are TRBV11-2 and TRBJ2-3; D perhaps matches TRBD2 (5 bases). Trimming took off 5 bases at V and 1 base at J, with 10 bases between the two ends. The germline gives CDR1 SGHAT, CDR2 FQNNGV. The CDR3 is 14 residues long. The CDR3 is CASSHTRGTDTQYF. As DNA, the CDR3 is TGTGCCAGCAGCCATACTAGGGGCACAGATACGCAGTATTTT.

In DNA form, the CDR3 reads TGTGCCATCCGGGACAGTAATTCACCCCTCCACTTT. This translates into CAIRDSNSPLHF. This chain connects TRBV10-3 to TRBJ1-6; 7 bases match TRBD1. Looked up from germline, CDR1 is ENHRY and CDR2 is SYGVKD. V lost 8 bases and J lost 6; bases outside the gene matches: 1. CDR3 length: 12 amino acids.

This clonotype occurred many times. The V gene is TRBV4-1, the J gene TRBJ2-2; D uncertain. Looked up from germline, CDR1 is MGHRA and CDR2 is YSYEKL. Between the trimmed V and J ends, which lost 5 bases and 7 bases, there was a span of 8 bases. The CDR3 length is 12 residues. DNA of the CDR3: TGCGCCAGCAGCTCCAATGTCGGGGAGCTGTTTTTT. Its translation: CASSSNVGELFF.

This clonotype came up many times. V gene TRBV18 combines with J gene TRBJ2-2, with a tentative D call TRBD2 (6 bases). CDR3 length: 14 residues. Germline loops: CDR1 KGHSH, CDR2 LQKENI. V gave up 4 bases and J gave up 5 bases, with 11 bases separating them. Here the CDR3 reads CASSRGTSTGELFF. The CDR3 coding sequence is TGTGCCAGCTCACGTGGGACTTCTACCGGGGAGCTGTTTTTT.

This clonotype was found many times. This sequence joins TRBV9 and TRBJ1-1; TRBD1 matches 7 bases. In germline, CDR1 is SGDLS, CDR2 YYNGEE. This CDR3 has 15 residues. The trim removed 4 bases at V and 1 base at J, leaving 7 bases unmatched. The CDR3 spells CASSPGGGTNTEAFF. Written as DNA, the CDR3 is TGTGCCAGCAGCCCAGGGGGGGGGACGAACACTGAAGCTTTCTTT.

The chain uses TRBV6-2 or TRBV6-3 and TRBJ2-3; maybe TRBD2 (5 bases). V was cut by 6 bases and J by 1 base, with 23 bases left in between. The CDR3 covers 18 residues. The germline gives CDR1 MNHEY, CDR2 SVGEGT. Here the CDR3 reads CASSYTLLSRERTDTQYF. CDR3 sequence (DNA): TGTGCCAGCAGCTACACCTTACTTTCACGGGAACGCACAGATACGCAGTATTTT.

This clonotype came up a few times. The V call is TRBV5-1, the J call TRBJ2-3; 7 bases align to TRBD1. CDR3 length equals 12 residues. V dropped 4 bases and J dropped 9; count of bases not matched to a gene: 5. CDR1 is SGHRS and CDR2 is YFSETQ in the germline V gene. CDR3 DNA sequence: TGCGCCAGCAGCAGAAGGACAGGAACGCAGTATTTT. Its protein is CASSRRTGTQYF. Drawing the rest from reference TRBV5-1 and TRBJ2-3, the complete variable domain is KAGVTQTPRYLIKTRGQQVTLSCSPISGHRSVSWYQQTPGQGLQFLFEYFSETQRNKGNFPGRFSGRQFSNSRSEMNVSTLELGDSALYLCASSRRTGTQYFGPGTRLTVL.

In its sample, this clonotype was seen a few times. The chain joins TRBV15 to TRBJ1-1; 7 nucleotides line up with TRBD1. CDR3 length equals 15 residues. Trimming cost V 5 bases and J 4 bases; bases outside gene matches: 10. Germline lookup yields CDR1 LNHNV and CDR2 YYDKDF (reference sequence). The CDR3 DNA is TGTGCCACCAGCCTTCAGACAGGGTTAGGCACTGAAGCTTTCTTT. Its protein is CATSLQTGLGTEAFF.

The table lists this clonotype with a few counts. This chain joins TRBV4-3 and TRBJ2-3; 8 bases are a match to TRBD1. Per the germline V gene, CDR1 is LGHNA and CDR2 is YSLEER. The CDR3 runs to 15 residues. With V trimmed by 7 bases and J by 4 bases, 10 bases remained unmatched. This CDR3 reads CASTADRADSDTQYF. The CDR3 bases are TGCGCCAGCACGGCGGACAGGGCGGACTCAGATACGCAGTATTTT.

The chain has TRBV7-3 and TRBJ2-5; no clear D gene. CDR1 SGHTA and CDR2 FQGTGA come from the germline V gene. Trimming stripped 5 bases from V and 2 bases from J, with 9 bases between. The length of the CDR3 is 13 residues. The DNA for the CDR3 is TGTGCCAGCAGCCGCTCCCTTCAAGAGACCCAGTACTTC. Encoded protein: CASSRSLQETQYF.

The chain has TRBV7-2 and TRBJ2-5; D is perhaps TRBD2 (6 bases). V lost 4 bases and J 5 bases, leaving 17 bases between the germline ends. The CDR3 consists of 15 residues. The germline CDR1 and CDR2 sequences are SGHTA and FQGNSA. This chain's CDR3 is CASSSAPWGGETQYF. The CDR3 bases are TGTGCCAGCAGCTCCGCCCCTTGGGGAGGCGAGACCCAGTACTTC.

The genes are TRBV13 and TRBJ2-7, with a weak D call TRBD1 (6 bases). Trimming pared 3 bases from V and 5 bases from J, leaving 17 bases between. Germline CDR1 and CDR2: PRHDT and FYEKMQ (reference sequence). The CDR3 loop spans 15 amino acids. For the CDR3, the DNA is TGTGCCAGCAGCTTTGGGACACAGTTAAACAACGAGCAGTACTTC. Protein product: CASSFGTQLNNEQYF.

In this sample, this clonotype turned up a few times. The rearrangement links TRBV5-1 to TRBJ2-7; 8 positions agree with TRBD2. The CDR3 is 16 residues long. J was trimmed by 3 bases and V by 3 bases; bases with no gene match: 11. Germline-derived CDR1 and CDR2 are SGHRS and YFSETQ. Written as DNA, the CDR3 is TGCGCCAGCAGCTGGGGGCAATTAGCGGGAAACTACGAGCAGTACTTC. It yields the protein CASSWGQLAGNYEQYF.

This clonotype came up many times. The chain employs TRBV7-2 and TRBJ2-5, with D unresolved. Per the germline V gene, CDR1 is SGHTA and CDR2 is FQGNSA. Trimming took 5 bases from V and 2 from J, leaving 6 bases between them. CDR3 length equals 12 residues. The CDR3: CASSQYQETQYF. The CDR3 nucleotides read TGTGCCAGCAGCCAGTATCAAGAGACCCAGTACTTC.

The chain couples TRBV18 to TRBJ1-5; weak D call: TRBD1 (5 bases). Trimming shortened V by 1 base and J by 4 bases, and 14 bases separated the two germline ends. Germline V gene sequence: CDR1 KGHSH, CDR2 LQKENI. There are 16 residues in the CDR3. CDR3 bases: TGTGCCAGCTCACCACAGCAGGGAGATTGGAATCAGCCCCAGCATTTT. It is translated as CASSPQQGDWNQPQHF. The variable domain in full, completed from reference TRBV18 and TRBJ1-5, reads NAGVMQNPRHLVRRRGQEARLRCSPMKGHSHVYWYRQLPEEGLKFMVYLQKENIIDESGMPKERFSAEFPKEGPSILRIQQVVRGDSAAYFCASSPQQGDWNQPQHFGDGTRLSIL.

This clonotype turned up a few times. The chain carries TRBV28 and TRBJ1-1; D gene ambiguous. This CDR3 has 13 amino acids. Germline V gene sequence: CDR1 MDHEN, CDR2 SYDVKM. V shed 2 bases and J shed 3 bases, with 7 bases lying between them. The CDR3 here is CASSLRRDTEAFF. CDR3 sequence (DNA): TGTGCCAGCAGTTTACGGCGGGACACTGAAGCTTTCTTT.

This clonotype was seen many times. The chain is built from TRBV4-1 and TRBJ1-1, with D hard to call. CDR1 and CDR2 from the germline V gene are MGHRA and YSYEKL. V gave up 3 bases and J gave up 0 bases, with 14 bases separating them. The CDR3 consists of 16 residues. The CDR3 sequence is CASSHALVQVNTEAFF. CDR3 DNA: TGCGCCAGCAGCCACGCCCTCGTGCAGGTGAACACTGAAGCTTTCTTT.

V and J are TRBV18 and TRBJ2-1; TRBD2 aligns across 10 bases. Germline lookup yields CDR1 KGHSH and CDR2 LQKENI. This CDR3 has 15 residues. V was clipped by 4 bases and J by 9 bases; unmatched bases: 9. For the CDR3, the DNA is TGTGCCAGCTCACTGGATGAGTTAGCGGGAGGTGAGCAGTTCTTC. Its translation is CASSLDELAGGEQFF.

The chain joins TRBV5-8 to TRBJ2-7; TRBD1 aligns across 8 bases. Per germline, CDR1 SGHTS and CDR2 YDEGEE. The CDR3 is made up of 15 amino acids. V shed 0 bases, J shed 2 bases, and the junction held 4 bases outside the gene matches. CDR3 nucleotide sequence: TGTGCCAGCAGCTTGGGGACAGGGAGTGCCTACGAGCAGTACTTC. It codes for CASSLGTGSAYEQYF.

This chain links TRBV21-1 with TRBJ2-7; TRBD1, the table's D call, was not compared with the DNA. TRBV21-1 is given as a pseudogene. The CDR3 covers 15 residues. The CDR3 coding sequence is TGTGCCAGCAGCAAAGGACGGGGGGGGACTTTGGAGCAGTACTTC. It translates to CASSKGRGGTLEQYF.

The rearrangement joins TRBV5-6 to TRBJ2-7; 10 bases line up with TRBD1. Per the germline V gene, CDR1 is SGHDT and CDR2 is YYEEEE. V trimming: 1 base; J trimming: 5 bases; junction bases outside the gene matches: 9. The CDR3 is 16 residues long. The CDR3 spells CASSLLPGQGTDEQYF. CDR3 sequence (DNA): TGTGCCAGCAGCTTGCTACCGGGACAGGGGACAGACGAGCAGTACTTC.

This clonotype turned up a few times. The CDR3 loop is CASLAKDRAQYF. DNA for the CDR3: TGTGCCAGTCTGGCAAAGGACAGGGCTCAGTATTTT. The V and J genes are TRBV6-2 or TRBV6-3 and TRBJ2-3; 8 nucleotides align to TRBD1. This CDR3 spans 12 amino acids. The J segment lost 12 bases and the V segment lost 9 bases, leaving 11 bases of the junction unmatched. The V gene's germline CDR1 is MNHEY and CDR2 SVGEGT.

V gene TRBV7-2 combines with J gene TRBJ1-2; 8 nucleotides match TRBD1. With V trimmed by 1 base and J by 1 base, 5 bases remained unmatched. The V gene's germline CDR1 is SGHTA and CDR2 FQGNSA. This CDR3 has 16 residues. The chain's CDR3 is CASSLVVRGHNYGYTF. CDR3 DNA: TGTGCCAGCAGCTTAGTCGTCAGGGGGCATAACTATGGCTACACCTTC. The variable domain in full, completed from reference TRBV7-2 and TRBJ1-2, reads GAGVSQSPSNKVTEKGKDVELRCDPISGHTALYWYRQSLGQGLEFLIYFQGNSAPDKSGLPSDRFSAERTGGSVSTLTIQRTQQEDSAVYLCASSLVVRGHNYGYTFGSGTRLTVV.

This clonotype was detected a few times. This chain joins TRBV5-1 and TRBJ2-3; TRBD2 matches 11 bases. CDR1 and CDR2 from the germline V gene are SGHRS and YFSETQ. The CDR3 loop spans 17 amino acids. The V and J ends lost 4 bases and 9 bases, in that order; junction bases with no gene match: 16. This CDR3 reads CASSPVTSGVSGSTQYF. CDR3 DNA: TGCGCCAGCAGCCCTGTGACTAGCGGGGTTTCAGGTTCCACGCAGTATTTT.

V and J are TRBV6-1 and TRBJ2-7, with D possibly being TRBD2 (5 bases). Trimming took 5 bases from V and 7 from J, leaving 15 bases between them. This CDR3 is 13 amino acids long. In germline, CDR1 is MNHNS, CDR2 SASEGT. The CDR3 bases are TGTGCCAGCAGTCTTACTAGGGCCGGGGAGCAGTACTTC. Protein product: CASSLTRAGEQYF.

The gene calls are TRBV6-2 or TRBV6-3 and TRBJ2-2; 11 positions agree with TRBD1. With V trimmed by 5 bases and J by 1 base, 9 bases remained unmatched. From germline, CDR1 is MNHEY and CDR2 SVGEGT. The CDR3 length is 18 residues. The CDR3 is CASSRTGTGGWNTGELFF. CDR3 bases: TGTGCCAGCAGTCGCACCGGGACAGGGGGTTGGAACACCGGGGAGCTGTTTTTT.

This clonotype was counted a few times. The chain couples TRBV24-1 to TRBJ2-3; the match to TRBD1 covers 9 bases. The CDR3 has 15 amino acids. Per germline, CDR1 KGHDR and CDR2 SFDVKD. V lost 1 base, J lost 7 bases, and 5 bases stayed unmatched. CDR3 amino acids: CATSDFGTGYNTQYF. In nucleotides, the CDR3 is TGTGCCACCAGTGATTTCGGGACAGGGTATAATACGCAGTATTTT.

The rearrangement joins TRBV4-2 to TRBJ2-1; D remains ambiguous. Germline lookup yields CDR1 LGHNA and CDR2 YNFKEQ. Trimming took off 5 bases at V and 2 bases at J, with 7 bases between the two ends. This CDR3 contains 13 residues. CDR3 DNA: TGTGCCAGCAGCGGGATCCCCTACAATGAGCAGTTCTTC. It specifies CASSGIPYNEQFF.